This T cell receptor beta chain was sequenced during a study of blood T cell repertoires in COVID-19. Study summary: Researchers got acute and convalescent COVID-19 samples from the United States, Italy and Spain.

Trimming took 4 bases from V and 5 from J, leaving 11 bases between them. CDR3 length: 14 amino acids. Germline V gives CDR1 MNHEY, CDR2 SVGAGI. In the original analysis: Quantification of nucleated cells was approximated via reference gene primer amplification. Data came from immunoSEQ multiplex PCR; TCRdb stores just in-frame clones and leaves some out. That table is the source of V, J and clone size, and D and trimming were worked out from the DNA. Found here are nearly 110,000 clones, 84% of them singletons; the top ten hold around 4.2%. The sample consisted of peripheral blood. The source is a human donor in a cohort sampled during active COVID-19. V usage is TRBV6-5 and J usage is TRBJ1-4, with D tentatively TRBD1 (5 bases). The CDR3 reads CASSFTDRNEKLFF. The CDR3 DNA sequence: TGTGCCAGCAGTTTTACCGACAGAAATGAAAAACTGTTTTTT.